This record covers a single T cell receptor (beta chain). Antigen unknown. This record belongs to a study of T cell responses to AZD1222 COVID-19 vaccine. Notes on the study in general: There were mostly white British donors and more females than males, and clonal diversity was possibly underestimated. CD4 TCRs linked to vaccination spanned spike, dominating at 160-218 and 743-854. Repertoire samples came only from after the peak T cell response. Targets within unmutated variant regions were reportedly found for nearly half of spike-specific TCRs.

The CDR3 is made up of 14 amino acids. V shed 4 bases, J shed 8 bases, and the junction held 5 bases outside the gene matches. CDR1 is MDHEN and CDR2 is SYDVKM in the germline V gene. Measured with immunoSEQ multiplex PCR; TCRdb has only the in-frame clones, and not every one. Found here are 100,000 to 150,000 clones, approximately 88% of them singletons; the top ten hold roughly 8%. Sequenced here: peripheral blood, sampled on day 0 of AZD1222 vaccination. The genes are TRBV28 and TRBJ1-4; 9 bases align to TRBD1. The clonotype was recovered from an adult in good health. The chain's CDR3 is CASSSGQGREKLFF. CDR3 in DNA: TGTGCCAGCAGTTCGGGACAGGGTAGGGAAAAACTGTTTTTT.